The sequence of this T cell receptor beta chain was determined in a study of cytomegalovirus exposure and HLA in healthy donors. Whole-study results and caveats: V- and J-gene trimming in TCR beta was tied to a missense DCLRE1C variant by an analysis performed later. Highly shared variants forming one cluster were likely a sequencing artifact. The productive fraction for most TCR beta V segments was about 90% or about 30% in an earlier analysis. The presence/absence work took it that sequencing depth was about the same across donors.

PCR used 60 Vbeta primers and 13 Jbeta primers. Profiled with immunoSEQ multiplex PCR; TCRdb holds only in-frame clones, not every one. In the table there are about 180,000 clones, 70% to 80% of which are singletons. This clone occurred once. As yet, its antigen is unknown. The sequencing sample was made of PBMCs. This receptor was identified in a woman aged 40 to 50 in good health and CMV-seronegative.

CDR3 in amino acids: CASSQDGGLAGVGETQYF. Written as DNA, the CDR3 is TGCGCCAGCAGCCAAGATGGTGGGCTAGCGGGAGTAGGAGAGACCCAGTACTTC. The gene calls are TRBV4-1 and TRBJ2-5; 10 nucleotides line up with TRBD2. Per the germline V gene, CDR1 is MGHRA and CDR2 is YSYEKL. V lost 0 bases to trimming and J lost 4 bases; unmatched junction nucleotides: 11. This CDR3 contains 18 residues.